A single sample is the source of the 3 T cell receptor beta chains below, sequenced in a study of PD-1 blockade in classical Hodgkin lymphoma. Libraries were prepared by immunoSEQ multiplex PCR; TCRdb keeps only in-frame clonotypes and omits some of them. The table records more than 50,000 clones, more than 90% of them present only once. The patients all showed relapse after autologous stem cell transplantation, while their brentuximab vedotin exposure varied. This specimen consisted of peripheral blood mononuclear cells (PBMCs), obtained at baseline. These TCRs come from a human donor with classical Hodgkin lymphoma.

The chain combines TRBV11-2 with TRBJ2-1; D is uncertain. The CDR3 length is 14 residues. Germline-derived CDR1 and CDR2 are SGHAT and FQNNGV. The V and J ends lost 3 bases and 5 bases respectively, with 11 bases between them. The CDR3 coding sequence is TGTGCCAGCAGCTTGTCTGGCTTTAACAATGAGCAGTTCTTC. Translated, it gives CASSLSGFNNEQFF.

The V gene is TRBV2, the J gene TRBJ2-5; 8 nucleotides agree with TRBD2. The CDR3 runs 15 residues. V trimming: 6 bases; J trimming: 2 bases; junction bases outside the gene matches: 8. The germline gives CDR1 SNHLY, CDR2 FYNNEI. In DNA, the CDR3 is TGTGCCAGCAGGGGCTTGACTAGCGTACAAGAGACCCAGTACTTC. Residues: CASRGLTSVQETQYF. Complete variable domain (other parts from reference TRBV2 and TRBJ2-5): EPEVTQTPSHQVTQMGQEVILRCVPISNHLYFYWYRQILGQKVEFLVSFYNNEISEKSEIFDDQFSVERPDGSNFTLKIRSTKLEDSAMYFCASRGLTSVQETQYFGPGTRLLVL.

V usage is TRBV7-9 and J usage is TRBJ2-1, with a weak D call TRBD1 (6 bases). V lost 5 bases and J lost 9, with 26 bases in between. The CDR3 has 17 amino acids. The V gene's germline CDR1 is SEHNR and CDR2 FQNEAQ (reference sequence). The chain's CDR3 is CASSPDMWGLGAVEQFF. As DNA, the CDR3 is TGTGCCAGCAGCCCGGATATGTGGGGGCTGGGGGCGGTTGAGCAGTTCTTC.